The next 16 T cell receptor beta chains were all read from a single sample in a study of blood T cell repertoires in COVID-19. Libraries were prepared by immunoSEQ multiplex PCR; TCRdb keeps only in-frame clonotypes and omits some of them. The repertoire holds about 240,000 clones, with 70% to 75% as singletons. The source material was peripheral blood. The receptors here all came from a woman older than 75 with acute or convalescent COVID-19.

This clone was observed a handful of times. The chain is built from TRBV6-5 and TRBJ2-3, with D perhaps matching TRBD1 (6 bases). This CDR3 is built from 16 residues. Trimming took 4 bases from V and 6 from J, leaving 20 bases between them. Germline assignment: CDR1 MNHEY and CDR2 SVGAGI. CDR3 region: CASSSYPRTGTDTQYF. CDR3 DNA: TGTGCCAGCAGTTCTTACCCCCGTACAGGGACGGATACGCAGTATTTT.

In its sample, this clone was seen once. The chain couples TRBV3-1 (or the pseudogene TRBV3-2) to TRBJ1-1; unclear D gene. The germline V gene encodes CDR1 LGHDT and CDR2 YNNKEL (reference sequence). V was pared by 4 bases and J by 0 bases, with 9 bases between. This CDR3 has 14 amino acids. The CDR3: CASSPSAVNTEAFF. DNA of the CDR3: TGTGCCAGCAGCCCAAGCGCAGTGAACACTGAAGCTTTCTTT.

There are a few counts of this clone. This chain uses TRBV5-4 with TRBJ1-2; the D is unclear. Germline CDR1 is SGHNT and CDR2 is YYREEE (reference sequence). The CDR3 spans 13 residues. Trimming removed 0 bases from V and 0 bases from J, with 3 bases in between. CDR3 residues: CASSLATNYGYTF. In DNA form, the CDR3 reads TGTGCCAGCAGCTTGGCCACTAACTATGGCTACACCTTC.

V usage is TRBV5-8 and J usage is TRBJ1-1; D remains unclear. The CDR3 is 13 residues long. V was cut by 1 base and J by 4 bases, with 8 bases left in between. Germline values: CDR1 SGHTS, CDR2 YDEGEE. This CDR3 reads CASSLWRVTEAFF. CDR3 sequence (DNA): TGTGCCAGCAGCTTGTGGAGGGTCACTGAAGCTTTCTTT.

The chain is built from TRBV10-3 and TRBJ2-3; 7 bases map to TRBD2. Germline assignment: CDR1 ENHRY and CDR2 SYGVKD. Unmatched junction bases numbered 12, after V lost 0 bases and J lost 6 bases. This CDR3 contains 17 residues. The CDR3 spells CAISESGLGRGADTQYF. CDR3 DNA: TGTGCCATCAGTGAGTCGGGTCTGGGGAGGGGAGCTGATACGCAGTATTTT.

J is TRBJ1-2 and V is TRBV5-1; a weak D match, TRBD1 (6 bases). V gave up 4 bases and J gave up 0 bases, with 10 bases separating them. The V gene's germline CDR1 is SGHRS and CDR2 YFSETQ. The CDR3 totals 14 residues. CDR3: CASSRGQSNYGYTF. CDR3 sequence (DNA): TGCGCCAGCAGCCGCGGACAGTCTAACTATGGCTACACCTTC.

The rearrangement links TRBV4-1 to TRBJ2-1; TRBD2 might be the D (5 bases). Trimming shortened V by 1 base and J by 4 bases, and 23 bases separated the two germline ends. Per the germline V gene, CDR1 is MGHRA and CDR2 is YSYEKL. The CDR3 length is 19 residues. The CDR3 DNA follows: TGCGCCAGCAGCCAAGTAGGTCTAGCCACACAAATCCTATACAATGAGCAGTTCTTC. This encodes CASSQVGLATQILYNEQFF.

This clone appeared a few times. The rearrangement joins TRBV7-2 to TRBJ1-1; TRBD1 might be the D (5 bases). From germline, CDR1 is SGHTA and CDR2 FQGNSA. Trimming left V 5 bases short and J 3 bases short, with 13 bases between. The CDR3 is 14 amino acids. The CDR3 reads CASSPRWGDTEAFF. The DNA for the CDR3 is TGTGCCAGCAGCCCTCGATGGGGGGACACTGAAGCTTTCTTT.

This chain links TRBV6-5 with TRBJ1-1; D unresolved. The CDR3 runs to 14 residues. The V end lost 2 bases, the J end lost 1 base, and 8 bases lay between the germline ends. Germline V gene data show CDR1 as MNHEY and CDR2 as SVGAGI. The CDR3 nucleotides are TGTGCCAGCAGTTACATCGGAGGGAACACTGAAGCTTTCTTT. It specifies CASSYIGGNTEAFF.

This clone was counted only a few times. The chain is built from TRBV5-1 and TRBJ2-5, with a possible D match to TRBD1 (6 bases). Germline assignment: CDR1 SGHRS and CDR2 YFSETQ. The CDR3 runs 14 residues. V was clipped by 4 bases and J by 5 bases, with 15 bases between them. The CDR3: CASSNRANMETQYF. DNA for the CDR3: TGCGCCAGCAGCAACAGGGCGAACATGGAGACCCAGTACTTC.

CDR3 sequence reads: CSATSGELFF. In nucleotides, the CDR3 is TGCAGTGCAACATCCGGGGAGCTGTTTTTT. The chain links TRBV20-1 to TRBJ2-2; D is ambiguous. Germline V gene lookup returns CDR1 DFQATT and CDR2 SNEGSKA (reference sequence). The CDR3 runs 10 residues. V lost 6 bases to trimming and J lost 6 bases, with 5 bases between them.

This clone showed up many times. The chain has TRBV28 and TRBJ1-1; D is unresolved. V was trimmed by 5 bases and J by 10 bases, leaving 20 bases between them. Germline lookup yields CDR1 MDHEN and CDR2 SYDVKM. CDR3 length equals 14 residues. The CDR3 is CASSPNVLMEGAFF. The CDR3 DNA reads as TGTGCCAGCAGTCCAAACGTCCTAATGGAGGGAGCTTTCTTT.

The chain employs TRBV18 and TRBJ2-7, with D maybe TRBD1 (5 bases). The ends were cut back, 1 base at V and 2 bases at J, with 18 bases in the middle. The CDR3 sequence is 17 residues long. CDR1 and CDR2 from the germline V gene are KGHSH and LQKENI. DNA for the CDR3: TGTGCCAGCTCACCACTTCCATCCGCAGGGCCGACCTACGAGCAGTACTTC. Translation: CASSPLPSAGPTYEQYF. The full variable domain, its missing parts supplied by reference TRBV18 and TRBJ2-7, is NAGVMQNPRHLVRRRGQEARLRCSPMKGHSHVYWYRQLPEEGLKFMVYLQKENIIDESGMPKERFSAEFPKEGPSILRIQQVVRGDSAAYFCASSPLPSAGPTYEQYFGPGTRLTVT.

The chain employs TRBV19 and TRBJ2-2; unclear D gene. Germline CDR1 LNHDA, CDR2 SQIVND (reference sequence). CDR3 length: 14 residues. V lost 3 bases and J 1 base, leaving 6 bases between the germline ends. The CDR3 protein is CASSISRNTGELFF. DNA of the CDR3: TGTGCCAGTAGTATCTCGCGGAACACCGGGGAGCTGTTTTTT.

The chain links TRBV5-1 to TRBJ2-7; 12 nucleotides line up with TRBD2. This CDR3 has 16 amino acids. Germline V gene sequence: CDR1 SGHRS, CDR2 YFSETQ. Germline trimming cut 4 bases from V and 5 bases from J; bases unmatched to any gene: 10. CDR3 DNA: TGCGCCAGCAGCATCGGACGACTAGCGGGAGTTGACGAGCAGTACTTC. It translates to CASSIGRLAGVDEQYF. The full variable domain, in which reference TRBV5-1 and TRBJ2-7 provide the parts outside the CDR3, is KAGVTQTPRYLIKTRGQQVTLSCSPISGHRSVSWYQQTPGQGLQFLFEYFSETQRNKGNFPGRFSGRQFSNSRSEMNVSTLELGDSALYLCASSIGRLAGVDEQYFGPGTRLTVT.

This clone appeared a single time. For the CDR3, the DNA is TGCGCCAGCAGCTTGGCGGGACAGACTTATGGAAACACCATATATTTT. It encodes CASSLAGQTYGNTIYF. This chain uses TRBV5-1 with TRBJ1-3, with 7 bases matching TRBD1. The CDR3 extends over 16 amino acids. V trimming: 0 bases; J trimming: 3 bases; junction bases outside the gene matches: 6. The germline V gene encodes CDR1 SGHRS and CDR2 YFSETQ.